The next 3 T cell receptor beta chains were all read from a single sample in a study of cytomegalovirus exposure and HLA in healthy donors. A multiplex PCR was run with 60 Vbeta primers and 13 Jbeta primers. Measured with immunoSEQ multiplex PCR; TCRdb has only the in-frame clones, and not every one. The sample contains approximately 110,000 clones, roughly 69% of which appear only once. Material for sequencing was PBMCs. The receptors here all came from a man aged 45-60 years in good health and CMV-seropositive.

This chain joins TRBV6-1 and TRBJ2-7; D may be TRBD2 (5 bases). V lost 4 bases to trimming and J lost 3 bases, with 7 bases between them. Germline V gene sequence: CDR1 MNHNS, CDR2 SASEGT. The CDR3 is made up of 12 amino acids. In nucleotides, the CDR3 is TGTGCCAGCAGTGGGAGGAGCTACGAGCAGTACTTC. Amino acids: CASSGRSYEQYF.

The chain uses TRBV9 and TRBJ1-2; no definite D call. The germline V gene encodes CDR1 SGDLS and CDR2 YYNGEE. The V gene lost 2 bases and the J gene lost 3 bases, with 11 bases spanning the gap. The CDR3 is 14 residues long. Here the CDR3 reads CASSVGEGYYGYTF. DNA of the CDR3: TGTGCCAGCAGCGTCGGGGAGGGATACTATGGCTACACCTTC.

V is TRBV5-1 and J is TRBJ2-5; TRBD2 matches at 9 bases. The germline V gene encodes CDR1 SGHRS and CDR2 YFSETQ. Trimming removed 10 bases from V and 5 bases from J; junction bases left unmatched: 12. The CDR3 sequence is 14 residues long. Here the CDR3 DNA reads TGCGCCTCCCTGGCGGGGGGGCGCGGGGAGACCCAGTACTTC. Its translation is CASLAGGRGETQYF.